This T cell receptor (beta chain) derives from a study of neurological immune-mediated disorders. CDR1 is DFQATT and CDR2 is SNEGSKA in the germline V gene (reference sequence). This CDR3 spans 14 amino acids. Trimming cost V 0 bases and J 2 bases, with 8 bases left between them. This clonotype was detected ten times or more. Via MiXCR, TCRdb re-called the 5' RACE reads, giving one row per CDR3 protein. The table has some 26,000 distinct CDR3 sequences, about 3.5% seen once; the top ten hold around 7.1%. The sequencing input was PBMCs. This TCR was sampled from a woman aged 25 to 39 with multiple sclerosis. This chain joins TRBV20-1 and TRBJ1-5; D not resolved. CDR3: CSARDHTGNQPQHF. CDR3 coding DNA: TGCAGTGCTAGAGATCACACAGGCAATCAGCCCCAGCATTTT.